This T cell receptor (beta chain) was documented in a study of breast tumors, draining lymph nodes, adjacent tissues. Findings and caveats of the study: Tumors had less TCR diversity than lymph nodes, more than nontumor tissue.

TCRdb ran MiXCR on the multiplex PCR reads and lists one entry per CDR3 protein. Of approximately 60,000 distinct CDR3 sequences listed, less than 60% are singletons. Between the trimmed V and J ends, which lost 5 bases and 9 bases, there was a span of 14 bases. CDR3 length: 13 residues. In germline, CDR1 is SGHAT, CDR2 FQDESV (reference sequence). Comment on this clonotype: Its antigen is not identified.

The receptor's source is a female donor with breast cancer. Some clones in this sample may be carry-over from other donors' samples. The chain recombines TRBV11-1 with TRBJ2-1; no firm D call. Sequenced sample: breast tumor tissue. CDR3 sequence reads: CASSQDRLGEQFF. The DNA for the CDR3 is TGTGCCAGCAGCCAGGACCGTTTAGGTGAGCAGTTCTTC.